This T cell receptor (beta chain) was found in a study of identical twins. Overall study findings and caveats: Conclusions came from cross-sectional statistical analysis, not from following the same donors.

Every one of the donors was a healthy Caucasian. This clonotype was detected only a few times. Its antigen is not known. Germline loops: CDR1 SEHNR, CDR2 FQNEAQ (reference sequence). This CDR3 contains 15 residues. Trimming took 5 bases from V and 4 from J; bases not matched to a gene: 9. A universal primer site was added by template switching, and unique molecular identifiers were carried by the cDNA. TCRdb analysed the 5' RACE reads with MiXCR anew, one entry per CDR3 protein. The data show about 220,000 distinct CDR3 sequences, approximately 8.3% seen once. These data were also filed under a second study, of yellow fever vaccine responses in identical twins.

This receptor was taken from a woman aged 18-29 years in good health. Sequencing was performed on memory (CD45RO+) T cells sorted from blood. The chain recombines TRBV7-9 with TRBJ2-3, with 7 bases matching TRBD1. The CDR3: CASSPRQGPSDTQYF. In DNA form, the CDR3 reads TGTGCCAGCAGCCCTAGACAGGGCCCCTCAGATACGCAGTATTTT. Supplemented by reference TRBV7-9 and TRBJ2-3, the full variable domain reads DTGVSQNPRHKITKRGQNVTFRCDPISEHNRLYWYRQTLGQGPEFLTYFQNEAQLEKSRLLSDRFSAERPKGSFSTLEIQRTEQGDSAMYLCASSPRQGPSDTQYFGPGTRLTVL.